The sequence of this T cell receptor beta chain was determined in a study of shared clonotypes between healthy human individuals (dated by TCRdb to about 2020). Looking at the study overall: Three men and two women, aged 18 to 49 years, made up the cohort. For each donor, CD4 naive and CD4 memory were each given three plates, CD8 naive was given two plates, and CD8 memory was given one plate. To estimate repertoire size and how much clonotype sharing occurs between individuals, the study deeply sequenced the blood TCR repertoires of five or six healthy adults. Different laboratories and diverse techniques were used to prepare libraries and sequence TCR repertoires, to increase sequencing depth and limit assay-specific biases. Between about 0.9 and 10 billion PBMCs per donor were obtained by leukapheresis.

Using the deep immunoSEQ assay, TCR CDR3 regions were amplified from genomic DNA by multiplex PCR. Extracted genomic DNA from each cell subset was distributed evenly across all wells of several immunoSEQ 96-well plates, and each plate was treated as a replicate. For sorted subsets, roughly 200 ng of genomic DNA, equivalent to some 30,000 T cell genomes, went into each replicate PCR. Purified libraries were measured with a Qubit 3.0 fluorometer, size-checked on a Bioanalyzer 2100, and measured again with the KAPA Library Quantification kit. Every immunoSEQ 96-well plate was sequenced on a dedicated single-read 150-cycle Illumina NextSeq 550 flow cell. The authors' pipeline ran thus. Because the immunoSEQ output held only junctional sequences and lacked quality scores, the filtering could not match the filtering applied to full-length reads. Sequences were annotated with PyIR, a Python wrapper for IgBLAST v1.9, and V/J genes and CDR3 were assigned using IMGT germline references. Reads were filtered out if the reads had weak V/J assignments (E-value above 1e-6), no CDR3, stop codons, out-of-frame junctions, or ambiguous translated residues. V3J clonotypes were defined by identical inferred V gene, J gene, and CDR3 amino acid sequence. The percentage overlap between two repertoires was calculated by dividing the number of shared unique clonotypes by the size of the smaller repertoire. RTK rarefaction, the Chao1 estimator, and Recon v2.1 estimates of unobserved clonotypes were used to assess repertoire richness. Generation probabilities for all TCRbeta clonotypes obtained by the gDNA method from a handful of donors were computed using OLGA. Held by TCRdb, this immuneACCESS table contains in-frame sequences only and omits some clones. Under half of the omission traces to an unresolved V gene where checked; the cause of the rest is unknown. The DNA was the basis for D and trimming; V, J and clone size are from that table. The sample includes tens of thousands of clones, with about 61% observed a single time. Of the sample, about half is held by the ten largest clones.

The full study reports these points: Based on pairwise subsampling, the degree of clonotype sharing among donors was expected to be affected by sequencing depth. The small number of donors limited the genetic and exposure-history diversity represented. Sharing across several donors was observed for around 5% of naive CD4, over 3% of naive CD8, about 2.3% of memory CD4, and around 0.4% of memory CD8 clonotypes. Estimated clonotype richness was generally larger for naive than for memory subsets. Incomplete sequencing was indicated by rarefaction of sorted-subset datasets, despite the large sequencing depth. Sampling was limited to blood, and TCR repertoires in tissue likely differ from TCR repertoires in blood. Compared with non-shared clonotypes, clonotypes shared by all four sorted-subset donors had higher generation probabilities.

At the junction V is shortened by 2 bases and J by 6 bases, with 10 bases in between. The CDR1 and CDR2 encoded by the germline V gene are MDHEN and SYDVKM. Counted from cysteine to phenylalanine, this CDR3 has 13 amino acids. The entry retains the CDR3 DNA only, 39 bases that are in frame from base 1. As to this clone: Its antigen specificity is not known. No much larger clonotype is one base removed from it; base qualities were not supplied.

The donors were healthy, HIV-negative adults who had no recently reported acute infections or vaccinations. All donors were Caucasian adults living in Nashville, Tennessee, USA. CD8 memory samples combined magnetically selected CD45RO+ cells with CCR7-negative CD45RA+ effector memory (TemRA) cells. Blood was collected by leukapheresis, and PBMCs were isolated by Ficoll-Histopaque density gradient centrifugation and then cryopreserved in liquid nitrogen vapor phase. Purity and quantity of every magnetically sorted T cell population were checked by analytical flow cytometry. Each sorted fraction had its genomic DNA isolated and then quantified by UV absorbance on a Nanodrop 2000c.

Sequenced input: memory CD8+ T cells sorted from blood. The cell subset or site label, read with the paper, signifies: CD45RO+ cells pooled with CCR7-negative TemRA cells. The source of this sequence is a man aged 25-45 years in good health. Rearrangement joined TRBV28 to TRBJ2-5, with the D gene uncertain. Here is the DNA: TGTGCCAGCAGTTTAACTAACTTCCAGACCCAGTACTTC. Its translation is CASSLTNFQTQYF.